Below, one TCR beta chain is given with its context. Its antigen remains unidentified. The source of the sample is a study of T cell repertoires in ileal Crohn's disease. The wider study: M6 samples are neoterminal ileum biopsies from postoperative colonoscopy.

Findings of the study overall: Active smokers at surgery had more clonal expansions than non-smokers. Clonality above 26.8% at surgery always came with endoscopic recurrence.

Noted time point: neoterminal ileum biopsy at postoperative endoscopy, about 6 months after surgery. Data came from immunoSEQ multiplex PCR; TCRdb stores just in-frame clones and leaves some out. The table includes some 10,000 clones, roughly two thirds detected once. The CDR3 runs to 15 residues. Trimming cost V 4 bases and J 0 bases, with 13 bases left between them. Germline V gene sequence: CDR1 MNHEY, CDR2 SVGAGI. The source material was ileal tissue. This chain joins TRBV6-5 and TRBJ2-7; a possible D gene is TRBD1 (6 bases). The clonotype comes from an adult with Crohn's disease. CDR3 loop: CASSSDRLSSYEQYF. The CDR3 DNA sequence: TGTGCCAGCAGTTCCGACAGGCTTAGCTCCTACGAGCAGTACTTC.